The TCR beta chain under discussion was sequenced for a study of vaccination and CD4 T cells after COVID-19. With the Oncomine TCR Beta short-read assay, DNA from cultured CD4+ T cells was sequenced. TCRdb redid the calling of the PCR reads with MiXCR, one entry per CDR3 protein. The data contain 5,000 to 6,000 distinct CDR3 sequences, around 35% of them singletons. About this clonotype: Its specificity is unknown.

Sample treatment: roughly 11-day PBMC culture with coronavirus spike peptide pools or control peptides (ViraFEST assay). The unexposed donor's CD4+ T cells were collected before the COVID-19 pandemic (2011-2018). The source of this sequence is a human donor in good health. The sequenced sample was CD4+ T cells from blood, cultured in vitro.

DNA of the CDR3: TGTGCCATCAGGGGTGAACGAACAACTGAAGCTTTCTTT. It is translated as CAIRGERTTEAFF. The V call is TRBV10-3, the J call TRBJ1-1; D gene ambiguous. Germline CDR1 reads ENHRY; CDR2 reads SYGVKD. Trimming shortened V by 6 bases and J by 5 bases, and 13 bases separated the two germline ends. The CDR3 is 13 residues long.